These 23 T cell receptor beta chains were sequenced from one sample in a study of shared clonotypes between healthy human individuals. Generated by immunoSEQ multiplex PCR, the TCRdb table keeps only in-frame clones and is missing some. This table has 2 million to 2.5 million clones, 90% to 96% appearing once. Sequencing was performed on naive CD4+ T cells sorted from blood. The subset is: CD45RA+ positively selected. The origin of the receptors is a man younger than 35 in good health.

The chain couples TRBV7-6 to TRBJ2-7; D not resolved. The germline V gene has CDR1 SGHVS and CDR2 FNYEAQ. CDR3 size: 14 residues. The V end was cut by 0 bases, the J end by 5 bases, with 11 bases between. Here the CDR3 reads CASSLADASHEQYF. CDR3 nucleotide sequence: TGTGCCAGCAGCTTAGCGGACGCAAGCCACGAGCAGTACTTC.

The chain has TRBV15 and TRBJ2-2; the match to TRBD1 covers 7 bases. CDR1 and CDR2 from the germline V gene are LNHNV and YYDKDF (reference sequence). V was clipped by 0 bases and J by 3 bases; unmatched bases: 16. The CDR3 sequence is 20 residues long. The CDR3 bases are TGTGCCACCAGCAGAGACAGTGGGACAGTACTAGGTGGTCACACCGGGGAGCTGTTTTTT. Residues: CATSRDSGTVLGGHTGELFF.

V usage is TRBV5-4 and J usage is TRBJ2-7; 8 bases fit TRBD1. The J segment lost 0 bases and the V segment lost 3 bases, leaving 5 bases of the junction unmatched. From germline, CDR1 is SGHNT and CDR2 YYREEE (reference sequence). The CDR3 extends over 15 amino acids. In DNA form, the CDR3 reads TGTGCCAGCAGCTACGGGACAGGCGTCTCCTACGAGCAGTACTTC. Translated, it gives CASSYGTGVSYEQYF.

V gene TRBV30 combines with J gene TRBJ1-2, with D maybe TRBD1 (6 bases). Germline-derived CDR1 and CDR2 are GTSNPN and SVGIG (reference sequence). The V end lost 3 bases, the J end lost 7 bases, and 18 bases lay between the germline ends. The CDR3 extends over 14 amino acids. Written as DNA, the CDR3 is TGTGCCTGGAGGGCCCCGGGGGGGGCTAGTGGCTACACCTTC. It codes for CAWRAPGGASGYTF.

The chain uses TRBV6-6 and TRBJ1-2, with a weak D call TRBD1 (6 bases). Germline CDR1 is MNHNY and CDR2 is SVGAGI (reference sequence). Trimming removed 6 bases from V and 5 bases from J, with 16 bases in between. The CDR3 is 14 amino acids. As DNA, the CDR3 is TGTGCCAGCAGCTTACAGGGAGATGTATATGGCTACACCTTC. Protein product: CASSLQGDVYGYTF.

The V call is TRBV7-8, the J call TRBJ1-2; weak D call: TRBD1 (6 bases). Trimming stripped 6 bases from V and 4 bases from J, with 18 bases between. CDR1 and CDR2 from the germline V gene are SGHVS and FQNEAQ. The CDR3 runs 15 residues. The CDR3 sequence: CASRYSDSPIYGYTF. The CDR3, as DNA: TGTGCCAGCAGGTACTCGGACAGCCCAATCTATGGCTACACCTTC.

About this clone itself: Distinct nucleotide sequences in the sample also encode this CDR3. The chain recombines TRBV5-1 with TRBJ2-3; D remains unclear. The CDR3 is 14 amino acids. Germline assignment: CDR1 SGHRS and CDR2 YFSETQ. Trimming cost V 0 bases and J 3 bases, with 8 bases left between them. In DNA, the CDR3 is TGCGCCAGCAGCTTGGCCCCTGGGACAGATACGCAGTATTTT. It yields the protein CASSLAPGTDTQYF.

The rearrangement links TRBV7-9 to TRBJ2-7, with D possibly matching TRBD1 (5 bases). The CDR3 loop spans 12 amino acids. V gave up 6 bases and J gave up 0 bases, with 6 bases separating them. Germline CDR1 is SEHNR and CDR2 is FQNEAQ (reference sequence). Here the CDR3 DNA reads TGTGCCAGCAGACAGGACTCCTACGAGCAGTACTTC. Its protein is CASRQDSYEQYF. The whole variable domain, remainder taken from reference TRBV7-9 and TRBJ2-7, is DTGVSQNPRHKITKRGQNVTFRCDPISEHNRLYWYRQTLGQGPEFLTYFQNEAQLEKSRLLSDRFSAERPKGSFSTLEIQRTEQGDSAMYLCASRQDSYEQYFGPGTRLTVT.

V usage is TRBV7-2 and J usage is TRBJ2-2; 7 bases map to TRBD2. The germline gives CDR1 SGHTA, CDR2 FQGNSA. Unmatched junction bases numbered 11, after V lost 2 bases and J lost 8 bases. The CDR3 spans 16 residues. The CDR3 DNA sequence: TGTGCCAGCAGCTTATACCCGGGAGGTATCGTAGGGGAGCTGTTTTTT. It encodes CASSLYPGGIVGELFF.

In the case of this clone: Other DNA sequences in the sample encode the same CDR3. The J gene is TRBJ1-6, the V gene TRBV5-1; TRBD1 might be the D (5 bases). The CDR3 spans 14 residues. V shed 4 bases and J shed 6 bases, with 11 bases lying between them. The germline V gene has CDR1 SGHRS and CDR2 YFSETQ. CDR3 sequence reads: CASSLDGGNSPLHF. CDR3 DNA sequence: TGCGCCAGCAGCCTGGACGGGGGTAATTCACCCCTCCACTTT.

V gene TRBV27 combines with J gene TRBJ1-1, with 7 bases identical to TRBD1. CDR1 is MNHEY and CDR2 is SMNVEV in the germline V gene (reference sequence). V lost 8 bases, J lost 5 bases, and 11 bases stayed unmatched. There are 14 residues in the CDR3. CDR3 residues: CASGEGARQTEAFF. The CDR3 bases are TGTGCCAGCGGTGAGGGGGCGCGCCAAACTGAAGCTTTCTTT.

The chain links TRBV7-9 to TRBJ2-6; D possibly uses TRBD1 or TRBD2 (5 bases each). Germline CDR1 and CDR2: SEHNR and FQNEAQ (reference sequence). V was cut by 2 bases and J by 4 bases, with 6 bases left in between. The CDR3 totals 14 residues. The CDR3 DNA reads TGTGCCAGCAGCTTAAGGGACGGGGCCAACGTCCTGACTTTC. It yields the protein CASSLRDGANVLTF.

The chain employs TRBV28 and TRBJ1-4; 8 positions agree with TRBD1. With V trimmed by 6 bases and J by 5 bases, 5 bases remained unmatched. Germline V gene sequence: CDR1 MDHEN, CDR2 SYDVKM. This CDR3 is 14 amino acids long. The CDR3 nucleotides read TGTGCCAGCAGGGACAGGGTCAGGAATGAAAAACTGTTTTTT. It yields the protein CASRDRVRNEKLFF.

The chain carries TRBV6-5 and TRBJ2-7; TRBD1 agrees at 7 bases. V lost 10 bases and J lost 0; bases outside the gene matches: 9. CDR1 is MNHEY, CDR2 SVGAGI, per germline. This CDR3 has 14 residues. This CDR3 is CANTGQVSSYEQYF. Here the CDR3 DNA reads TGTGCCAACACAGGACAGGTGAGCTCCTACGAGCAGTACTTC.

The chain uses TRBV5-1 and TRBJ2-5, with 12 bases lining up with TRBD2. Per germline, CDR1 SGHRS and CDR2 YFSETQ. This CDR3 is built from 16 residues. Trimming took 6 bases from V and 4 from J; bases not matched to a gene: 10. The DNA of the CDR3 is TGCGCCAGCAAGCCCCCCGCACTAGCGGGAGGAGAGACCCAGTACTTC. Encoded protein: CASKPPALAGGETQYF.

The CDR3 sequence is CATSRDVSLEQFF. The CDR3 coding sequence is TGTGCCACCAGCAGAGATGTTTCCCTGGAGCAGTTCTTC. The chain recombines TRBV15 with TRBJ2-1; D unresolved. Germline lookup yields CDR1 LNHNV and CDR2 YYDKDF (reference sequence). V lost 0 bases, J lost 10 bases, and 10 bases lay in between. The CDR3 runs to 13 residues.

V usage is TRBV30 and J usage is TRBJ1-2; maybe TRBD1 (5 bases). From germline, CDR1 is GTSNPN and CDR2 SVGIG (reference sequence). CDR3 length: 15 residues. V gave up 2 bases and J gave up 2 bases, with 15 bases separating them. The CDR3 region is CAWSNTRDANYGYTF. The CDR3 nucleotides read TGTGCCTGGAGTAATACTCGGGACGCAAACTATGGCTACACCTTC.

This clone was observed once. V usage is TRBV5-5 and J usage is TRBJ2-5; D is perhaps TRBD1 (5 bases). The germline V gene has CDR1 SGHKS and CDR2 YYEKEE (reference sequence). The ends were cut back, 0 bases at V and 3 bases at J, with 9 bases in the middle. The CDR3 is 14 amino acids. The CDR3 spells CASSLVATEETQYF. CDR3 in DNA: TGTGCCAGCAGCTTGGTTGCGACAGAAGAGACCCAGTACTTC.

The gene calls are TRBV11-2 and TRBJ2-3, with a tentative D call TRBD2 (6 bases). Germline-derived CDR1 and CDR2 are SGHAT and FQNNGV. The CDR3 covers 15 residues. Trimming removed 4 bases from V and 0 bases from J, with 11 bases in between. Written as DNA, the CDR3 is TGTGCCAGCAGCTCCCCCCGGGGGAGCACAGATACGCAGTATTTT. It encodes CASSSPRGSTDTQYF.

The chain joins TRBV6-5 to TRBJ2-7; TRBD1 agrees at 9 bases. Germline CDR1 MNHEY, CDR2 SVGAGI. After removal of 7 bases from V and 5 bases from J, the junction contained 12 bases not matched to a gene. The length of the CDR3 is 15 residues. CDR3 sequence (DNA): TGTGCCAGCAAAAGGGGCGGGACAGGGAGGCACGAGCAGTACTTC. This translates into CASKRGGTGRHEQYF.

This sequence joins TRBV5-1 and TRBJ1-4; no firm D call. The germline V and J ends were trimmed by 0 bases and 4 bases, with 13 bases remaining between them. CDR3 length equals 16 residues. Per the germline V gene, CDR1 is SGHRS and CDR2 is YFSETQ. The CDR3 region has the DNA TGCGCCAGCAGCTTGGCGGGAGGACTCATTAATGAAAAACTGTTTTTT. It translates to CASSLAGGLINEKLFF.

The chain joins TRBV18 to TRBJ2-7; D unclear. CDR1 and CDR2 from the germline V gene are KGHSH and LQKENI. V was pared by 5 bases and J by 3 bases, with 5 bases between. There are 11 residues in the CDR3. CDR3: CASSTNYEQYF. The CDR3 DNA is TGTGCCAGCTCAACGAACTACGAGCAGTACTTC.

On this clone: Other DNA sequences in the sample encode the same CDR3. The chain employs TRBV5-1 and TRBJ1-4; 11 positions agree with TRBD1. From germline, CDR1 is SGHRS and CDR2 YFSETQ. This CDR3 region has 15 residues. J lost 8 bases, V lost 0 bases, and 3 bases had no gene match. The CDR3 protein is CASSLGRTGGEKLFF. CDR3 nucleotide sequence: TGCGCCAGCAGCTTGGGTCGGACAGGGGGCGAAAAACTGTTTTTT.